This section outlines one TCR beta chain sequence together with its context. The record originates from a study of siplizumab effects on memory and regulatory T cells. This CDR3 is 12 amino acids long. Trimming stripped 5 bases from V and 5 bases from J, with 12 bases between. CDR1 is GTSNPN, CDR2 SVGIG, per germline (reference sequence). Only in-frame clones appear in the TCRdb table, and some are missing; sequencing was by immunoSEQ multiplex PCR. The data hold 110,000 or so clones, with about 92% observed a single time. The V call is TRBV30, the J call TRBJ2-5; D possibly corresponds to TRBD1 (6 bases). Sequencing input: Tregs sorted from blood. The source is a human donor in good health. This CDR3 reads CAWDRTTETQYF. Here the CDR3 DNA reads TGTGCCTGGGACAGGACCACGGAGACCCAGTACTTC.